Detailed here is one T cell receptor beta chain. What it recognizes is unknown. Sequencing was performed with immunoSEQ multiplex PCR; in TCRdb, only in-frame clones are kept and a portion is missing. The sample has some 290,000 clones, more than 65% seen once. From germline, CDR1 is MNHEY and CDR2 SMNVEV (reference sequence). The CDR3 consists of 13 residues. Trimming pared 6 bases from V and 1 base from J, leaving 9 bases between. PBMCs were cryopreserved, and 1.5 to 2 micrograms of genomic DNA from them went into TCR beta libraries. The sample comes from a study of cytotoxic CD8 clonotypes in ibrutinib-treated CLL. Study observations and caveats: There were differences in sampling times between sustained-remission and progressing patients. Higher circulating CD8+ T-cell counts strongly accompanied higher baseline clonality, above age-matched healthy donors. Public clonotypes were uncommon and contracted or stayed stable on treatment.

The chain couples TRBV27 to TRBJ1-1; D is uncertain. The receptor was derived from a human donor with chronic lymphocytic leukemia. This specimen was PBMCs, taken before ibrutinib treatment. CDR3 sequence (DNA): TGTGCCAGCAGCCGGGAGCAGAACACTGAAGCTTTCTTT. This gives the protein CASSREQNTEAFF.